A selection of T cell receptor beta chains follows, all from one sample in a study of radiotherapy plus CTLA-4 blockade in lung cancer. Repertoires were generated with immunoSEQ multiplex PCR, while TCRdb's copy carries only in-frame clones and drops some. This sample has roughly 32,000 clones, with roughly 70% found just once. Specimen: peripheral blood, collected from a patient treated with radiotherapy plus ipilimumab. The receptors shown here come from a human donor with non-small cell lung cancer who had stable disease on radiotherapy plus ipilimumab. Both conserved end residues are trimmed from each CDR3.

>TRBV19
ASTYTGTGVREQF
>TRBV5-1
ASSPSLARGTEAF
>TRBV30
AWSVLVYTQY
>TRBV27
ASGDRLPYGYT
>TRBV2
ASSPGTLSYNEQF
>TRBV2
ASRRVVAGGETQY
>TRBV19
ASSMNRGVYGYT
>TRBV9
ASSTLATSDTSTDTQY
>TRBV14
ASSQMEPGQGRYTSNTGELF
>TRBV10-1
ASSETSGYRF
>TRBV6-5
ASANTGTNGYT
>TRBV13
ASSRRTSGRWGHTDTQY
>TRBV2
ASSEVWKRLSYEQY
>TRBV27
ASSLVPGAIEAF
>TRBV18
ASSPPSVRVEGEQY
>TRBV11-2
ASSKRAGTAADTQY
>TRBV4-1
ASSQVSGTQY
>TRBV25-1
ASSVGGTGTGNTIY
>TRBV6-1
ASSEAGSQVRYGYT
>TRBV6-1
ASSTREDPRAF
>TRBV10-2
ASSFQETQY
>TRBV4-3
ASSQEAVMNTEAF
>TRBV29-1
SVGGGIDTQY
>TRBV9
ASSVGIRRVNLRSDTQY
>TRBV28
ASSLERREANKQETQY
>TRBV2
ASSTTHPDRDHGYT
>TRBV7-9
ASSPSANLGGYT
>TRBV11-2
ASSFRPPNTGELF
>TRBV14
ASSLMNEQF
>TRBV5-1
ARRGGKDGYT
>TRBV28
ASSLSGQGRGEQY
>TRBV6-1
ASTPLGANYGYT
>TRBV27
ASSGGQGYSNQPQH
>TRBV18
ASSRGAGGNTIY
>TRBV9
ASSPRGGGETQY
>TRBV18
ASSSRQGPYEQY
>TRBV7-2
ASTACRISGNTIY
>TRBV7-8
ASSLGNAEAF
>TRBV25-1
ASSELGARETQY
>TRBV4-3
ASSQETTSGSQDTQY
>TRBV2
ASSETGKVLEELF
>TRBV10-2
ASSHGTGSGSYEQY
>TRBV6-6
ASRAGAETDTQY
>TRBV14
ASTESGRGMNTEAF
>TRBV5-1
ASRMGDRPLRDEAF
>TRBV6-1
ASIKSSGANVLT
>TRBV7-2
ASSSRTGTIQY
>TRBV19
ASTASPGNTIY
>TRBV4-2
ASSLQVGAGQETQY
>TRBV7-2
ASSSRGGGIQY
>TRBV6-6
ASTQDYNSPLH
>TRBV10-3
AIRADPTDTQY
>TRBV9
ASSVGGGSAYNEQF
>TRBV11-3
ASSLGGQANQPQH
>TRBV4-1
ASSHSQGGTEAF